This is a list of T cell receptor beta chains from one sample in a study of T-cell reconstitution after alpha-beta-depleted transplantation in children. TCRdb re-analysed the PCR reads in MiXCR, keeping a single row per CDR3 protein. The sample contains about 510,000 distinct CDR3 sequences, over 9.5% of which appear only once. The source material was PBMCs, mostly from graft donor cells, sampled 180 days after TCRalphabeta/CD19-depleted stem cell transplant. These receptors all come from a female patient aged 2-9 years who had a stem cell transplant for aplastic anemia, so the T cells may come from the graft donor. CDR3s include the opening cysteine and the closing phenylalanine or tryptophan. The D gene is left open where the match is weak. Rows may omit the clone size; those that give it use once, few, many or a size class.

clone_size	j_call	d_call	cdr3_length	v_call	cdr3_nt	cdr3_aa
.	TRBJ2-1	.	14	TRBV6-1	TGTGCCAGCAGCTTCGGACGACCCTACAATGAGCAGTTCTTC	CASSFGRPYNEQFF
few	TRBJ2-3	.	14	TRBV10-3	TGTGCCATCAGCGGCCGGGAGAGCACAGATACGCAGTATTTT	CAISGRESTDTQYF
.	TRBJ2-3	TRBD2	11	TRBV7-2	TGTGCCGGCGGGAGGTCAGATACGCAGTATTTT	CAGGRSDTQYF
once	TRBJ1-1	.	13	TRBV12-5	TGTGCTAGTGGTTTGGGCATGAACACTGAAGCTTTCTTT	CASGLGMNTEAFF
many	TRBJ1-2	TRBD1	14	TRBV6-5	TGTGCCAGCAGTTACGCCAGGGGGAACTATGGCTACACCTTC	CASSYARGNYGYTF
few	TRBJ2-1	.	23	TRBV21-1	TGTGCCAGCAGCAAAGATGCTTTAGTAGTTTTGGGACTAGCGGGAGATAGGTCCAATGAGCAGTTCTTC	CASSKDALVVLGLAGDRSNEQFF
many	TRBJ1-5	.	14	TRBV20-1	TGCAGTGCTAGAGAAGGGGCTTCGAACCAGCCCCAGCATTTT	CSAREGASNQPQHF
.	TRBJ1-1	.	14	TRBV5-1	TGCGCCAGCAGCTGGAATACACAAAACACTGAAGCTTTCTTT	CASSWNTQNTEAFF
.	TRBJ2-2	TRBD2	19	TRBV9	TGTGCCAGCAGCGCTCCCTGGACTAGCGGGAGCATCGACACCGGGGAGCTGTTTTTT	CASSAPWTSGSIDTGELFF
many	TRBJ2-2	TRBD1	19	TRBV12-3/TRBV12-4	TGTGCCAGCAGTTTCCGGGACAGGGGGCGTGGGGGTAACACCGGGGAGCTGTTTTTT	CASSFRDRGRGGNTGELFF
few	TRBJ2-7	TRBD1	12	TRBV29-1	TGCAGCGTTGACCGGACAGGGACCGAGCAGTACTTC	CSVDRTGTEQYF
many	TRBJ2-1	.	15	TRBV12-3/TRBV12-4	TGTGCCAGCAGTTGGGTAGGCCAGGAATACAATGAGCAGTTCTTC	CASSWVGQEYNEQFF